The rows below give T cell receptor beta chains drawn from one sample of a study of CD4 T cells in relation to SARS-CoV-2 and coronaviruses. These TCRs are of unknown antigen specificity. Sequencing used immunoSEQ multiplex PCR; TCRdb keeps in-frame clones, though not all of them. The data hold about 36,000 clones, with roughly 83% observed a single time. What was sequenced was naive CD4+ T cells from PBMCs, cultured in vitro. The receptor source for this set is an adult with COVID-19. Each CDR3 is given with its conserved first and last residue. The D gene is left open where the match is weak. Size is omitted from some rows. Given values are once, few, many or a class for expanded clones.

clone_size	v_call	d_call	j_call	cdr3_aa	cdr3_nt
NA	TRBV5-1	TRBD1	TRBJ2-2	CASSLEGQGTGELFF	TGCGCCAGCAGCTTGGAGGGACAGGGCACCGGGGAGCTGTTTTTT
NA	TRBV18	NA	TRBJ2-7	CASSPPDLFAKALYF	TGTGCCAGCTCACCACCCGACTTATTTGCAAAGGCTCTCTACTTC
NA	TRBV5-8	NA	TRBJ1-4	CASSHEKLFF	TGTGCCAGCAGCCATGAAAAACTGTTTTTT
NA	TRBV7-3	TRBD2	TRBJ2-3	CASSLTSGRWDTQYF	TGTGCCAGCAGCTTAACTAGCGGGAGGTGGGATACGCAGTATTTT
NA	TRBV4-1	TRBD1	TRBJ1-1	CASSQVGTANTEAFF	TGCGCCAGCAGCCAAGTTGGGACAGCGAACACTGAAGCTTTCTTT
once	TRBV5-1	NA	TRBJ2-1	CASSLALADYNEQFF	TGCGCCAGCAGCTTGGCTCTAGCAGATTACAATGAGCAGTTCTTC
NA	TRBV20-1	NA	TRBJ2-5	CSASGGQETQYF	TGCAGTGCTAGTGGGGGACAAGAGACCCAGTACTTC
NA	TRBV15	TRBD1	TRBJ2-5	CATSRTRQGIETQYF	TGTGCCACCAGCAGAACCCGACAGGGGATAGAGACCCAGTACTTC
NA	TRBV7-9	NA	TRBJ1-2	CASSPGDGYTF	TGTGCCAGCAGCCCAGGGGATGGCTACACCTTC
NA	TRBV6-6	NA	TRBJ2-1	CASRHASRGENNEQFF	TGTGCCAGCAGACACGCGTCAAGGGGAGAAAACAATGAGCAGTTCTTC
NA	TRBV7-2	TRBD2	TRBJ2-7	CASSLAGGSSYEQYF	TGTGCCAGCAGCTTAGCCGGCGGGAGCTCCTACGAGCAGTACTTC
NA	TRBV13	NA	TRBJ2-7	CASSLGRSASYEQYF	TGTGCCAGCAGCTTAGGAAGGTCTGCCTCCTACGAGCAGTACTTC
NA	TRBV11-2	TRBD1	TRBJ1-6	CASRGQGYNSPLHF	TGTGCCAGCAGGGGACAGGGGTATAATTCACCCCTCCACTTT
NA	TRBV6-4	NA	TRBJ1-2	CASSDSDRGGYTF	TGTGCCAGCAGTGACTCTGACCGGGGTGGCTACACCTTC
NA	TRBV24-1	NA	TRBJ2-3	CATSDGSGNPTDTQYF	TGTGCCACCAGTGATGGGTCAGGAAACCCCACAGATACGCAGTATTTT
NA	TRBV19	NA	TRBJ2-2	CASSIVANPNTGELFF	TGTGCCAGTAGTATAGTGGCGAACCCGAACACCGGGGAGCTGTTTTTT
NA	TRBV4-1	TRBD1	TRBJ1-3	CASSLRSQGEGGNTIYF	TGCGCCAGCAGCCTTCGTTCACAGGGGGAAGGTGGAAACACCATATATTTT
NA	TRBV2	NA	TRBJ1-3	CASTWTASSGNTIYF	TGTGCCAGCACATGGACAGCTAGTTCTGGAAACACCATATATTTT
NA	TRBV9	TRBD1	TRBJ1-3	CASSVEGAGNTIYF	TGTGCCAGCAGCGTAGAGGGGGCCGGAAACACCATATATTTT
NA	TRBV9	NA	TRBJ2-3	CASSVAQTTDTQYF	TGTGCCAGCAGCGTAGCCCAGACCACAGATACGCAGTATTTT
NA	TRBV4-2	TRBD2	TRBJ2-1	CASSQVPGGAHNEQFF	TGTGCCAGCAGCCAAGTCCCCGGGGGGGCTCACAATGAGCAGTTCTTC
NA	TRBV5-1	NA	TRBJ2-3	CASSLDPGYGTQYF	TGCGCCAGCAGCTTGGATCCGGGATATGGTACGCAGTATTTT
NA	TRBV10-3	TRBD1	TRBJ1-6	CAISESGTGFSPLHF	TGTGCCATCAGTGAGTCTGGGACAGGGTTTTCACCCCTCCACTTT
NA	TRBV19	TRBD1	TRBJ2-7	CASCRGLTGEQYF	TGTGCCAGCTGCAGGGGGCTAACGGGGGAGCAGTACTTC
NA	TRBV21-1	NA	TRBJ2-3	CASSKVYIGTDTQYF	TGTGCCAGCAGCAAAGTCTACATAGGCACAGATACGCAGTATTTT
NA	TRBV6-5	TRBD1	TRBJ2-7	CASIPGGFTYEQYF	TGTGCCAGCATTCCAGGGGGCTTTACCTACGAGCAGTACTTC
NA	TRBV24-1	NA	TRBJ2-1	CATSETNYNEQFF	TGTGCCACCAGTGAAACGAACTACAATGAGCAGTTCTTC
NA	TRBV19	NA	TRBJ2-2	CASSIENKNTGELFF	TGTGCCAGTAGTATAGAAAACAAGAACACCGGGGAGCTGTTTTTT
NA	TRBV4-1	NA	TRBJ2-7	CASSQGRDGSYEQYF	TGCGCCAGCAGCCAAGGTAGAGACGGATCCTACGAGCAGTACTTC
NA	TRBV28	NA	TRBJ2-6	CASRVVGVAGANVLTF	TGTGCCAGCAGAGTAGTGGGGGTTGCTGGGGCCAACGTCCTGACTTTC
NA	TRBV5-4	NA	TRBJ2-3	CASSERTDTQYF	TGTGCCAGCAGCGAACGCACAGATACGCAGTATTTT
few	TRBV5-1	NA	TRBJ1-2	CASRVIGGGGYTF	TGCGCCAGCAGAGTGATTGGGGGCGGTGGCTACACCTTC
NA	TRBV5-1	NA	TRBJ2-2	CASSLVRWRGSNTGELFF	TGCGCCAGCAGCTTGGTGCGGTGGCGGGGTTCGAACACCGGGGAGCTGTTTTTT
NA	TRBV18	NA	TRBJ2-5	CASSPRTDRETQYF	TGTGCCAGCTCACCTAGGACAGACCGAGAGACCCAGTACTTC
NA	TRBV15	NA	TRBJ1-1	CATSLSQGETEAFF	TGTGCCACCAGCCTTTCGCAGGGAGAGACTGAAGCTTTCTTT
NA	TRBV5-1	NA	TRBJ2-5	CASSHPEVETQYF	TGCGCCAGCAGTCATCCCGAGGTAGAGACCCAGTACTTC
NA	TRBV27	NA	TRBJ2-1	CASTNRGEGYNEQFF	TGTGCCAGCACAAACAGGGGGGAGGGCTACAATGAGCAGTTCTTC
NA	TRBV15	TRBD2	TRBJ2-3	CATSSRPGLAAFF	TGTGCCACCAGCAGCCGCCCGGGACTAGCCGCATTTTTT
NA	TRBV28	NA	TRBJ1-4	CASKGLVNEKLFF	TGTGCCAGCAAAGGGCTCGTTAATGAAAAACTGTTTTTT
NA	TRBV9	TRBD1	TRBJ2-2	CASSVSTGGSSGELFF	TGTGCCAGCAGCGTGAGTACAGGGGGCTCCTCCGGGGAGCTGTTTTTT
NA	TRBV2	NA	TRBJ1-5	CASSERQAYSNQPQHF	TGTGCCAGCAGTGAACGACAGGCCTATAGCAATCAGCCCCAGCATTTT
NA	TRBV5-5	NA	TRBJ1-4	CASSLLSPPSGGEKLFF	TGTGCCAGCAGCCTACTTTCACCCCCATCCGGGGGTGAAAAACTGTTTTTT
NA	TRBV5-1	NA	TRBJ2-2	CASSLLGQRGTGELFF	TGCGCCAGCAGCCTCCTAGGACAGCGGGGCACCGGGGAGCTGTTTTTT
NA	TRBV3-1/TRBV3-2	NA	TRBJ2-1	CASSPIGGGYNEQFF	TGTGCCAGCAGCCCCATCGGGGGAGGTTACAATGAGCAGTTCTTC
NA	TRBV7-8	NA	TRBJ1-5	CASSLGQNQPQHF	TGTGCCAGCAGCTTAGGACAAAACCAGCCCCAGCATTTT
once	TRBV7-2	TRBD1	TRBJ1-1	CASSSGQGYTEAFF	TGTGCCAGCAGCTCGGGACAGGGGTACACTGAAGCTTTCTTT
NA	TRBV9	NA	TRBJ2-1	CASSVDWQGTGNEQFF	TGTGCCAGCAGCGTAGACTGGCAGGGAACTGGGAATGAGCAGTTCTTC
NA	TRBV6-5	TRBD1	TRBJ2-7	CASTRDRVYEQYF	TGTGCCAGCACCCGGGACAGGGTCTACGAGCAGTACTTC
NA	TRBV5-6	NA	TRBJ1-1	CASSLSRWGLNTEAFF	TGTGCCAGCAGCTTGTCCAGGTGGGGTTTAAACACTGAAGCTTTCTTT
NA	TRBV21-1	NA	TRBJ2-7	CASSPFGRPGDEQYF	TGTGCCAGCAGCCCCTTTGGACGGCCCGGGGACGAGCAGTACTTC
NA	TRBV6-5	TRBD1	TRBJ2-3	CASSYRDRGTDTQYF	TGTGCCAGCAGTTACCGGGACAGGGGGACAGATACGCAGTATTTT
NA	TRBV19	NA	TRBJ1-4	CASTDRGREKLFF	TGTGCCAGTACAGATCGGGGCCGGGAAAAACTGTTTTTT
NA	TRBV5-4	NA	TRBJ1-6	CASSLPQGASPLHF	TGTGCCAGCAGCTTGCCGCAGGGAGCTTCACCCCTCCACTTT
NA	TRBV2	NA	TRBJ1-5	CASSISILGQYQHF	TGTGCCAGCAGTATTTCTATCTTAGGACAGTACCAGCATTTT
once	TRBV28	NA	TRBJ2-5	CASSLSETQYF	TGTGCCAGCAGTTTGAGTGAGACCCAGTACTTC
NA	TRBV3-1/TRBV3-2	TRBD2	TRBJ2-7	CASSPLLSLLAGDEQYF	TGTGCCAGCAGCCCCCTTTTGTCCCTCCTAGCGGGGGACGAGCAGTACTTC